What follows are 26 T cell receptor beta chains derived from one specimen sequenced in a study of kidney transplant recipient with SARS-CoV-2 infection. TCRdb ran MiXCR on the reads and lists one entry per CDR3 protein. The repertoire holds approximately 250,000 distinct CDR3 sequences, with around 30% as singletons. The material sequenced was a blood sample, taken at baseline and between days 110 and 120 from a kidney transplant recipient. These receptors were obtained from a young adult male patient who had COVID-19 and was a kidney transplant recipient. Some T cells may be provided by the graft donor.

This clonotype was counted at least ten times. The rearrangement uses TRBV20-1 and TRBJ1-1; a possible D gene is TRBD1 (5 bases). V was pared by 4 bases and J by 1 base, with 16 bases between. The germline V gene has CDR1 DFQATT and CDR2 SNEGSKA (reference sequence). The CDR3 sequence is 15 residues long. The CDR3 DNA follows: TGCAGTGCTATCCCCCATGGGGCCACGAACACTGAAGCTTTCTTT. It is translated as CSAIPHGATNTEAFF.

This clonotype was seen more than once but under ten times. The gene calls are TRBV21-1 and TRBJ2-3; the D call of TRBD1 is as the table states it, not checked on the DNA. TRBV21-1 is designated a pseudogene. The CDR3 runs to 19 residues. The CDR3 DNA reads TGTGCCAGCAGGAAAATAAGCGCCTCCTTGATACGCAAAACAGATACGCAGTATTTT. Amino acids: CASRKISASLIRKTDTQYF.

On this clonotype: A single base separates this from a much larger clone, so it may be a read error. The chain joins TRBV4-3 to TRBJ1-2; D ambiguous. The CDR3 covers 15 residues. In germline, CDR1 is LGHNA, CDR2 YSLEER. The V end was cut by 0 bases, the J end by 7 bases, with 15 bases between. The DNA for the CDR3 is TGCGCCAGCAGCCAAGATGGGTTCAGGCCGGGTGGCTACACCTTC. This encodes CASSQDGFRPGGYTF.

Notes on this clonotype: Given a much more abundant clone one base away, this may be a read error. The conserved closing phenylalanine or tryptophan is absent in this CDR3, likely reflecting a read error. This rearrangement joins TRBV6-4 to TRBJ1-2; D ambiguous. CDR3 length: 17 residues. Germline V CDR1 and CDR2: MRHNA, SNTAGT. Deletions cut 5 bases from V and 4 bases from J, with 23 bases between. The DNA of the CDR3 is TGTGCCAGCAGTTATGTGACCTCACACGGAAAGACCTATGGCTACACCCTC. Protein sequence: CASSYVTSHGKTYGYTL.

This clonotype was counted at least ten times. The rearrangement joins TRBV7-9 to TRBJ2-5; the D is unclear. This CDR3 has 13 amino acids. Trimming cost V 5 bases and J 5 bases, with 12 bases left between them. Germline-derived CDR1 and CDR2 are SEHNR and FQNEAQ (reference sequence). CDR3: CASSPRSVETQYF. CDR3 bases: TGTGCCAGCAGCCCCCGGTCTGTGGAGACCCAGTACTTC.

Ten or more counts support this clonotype. This chain connects TRBV28 to TRBJ2-2; no firm D call. Looked up from germline, CDR1 is MDHEN and CDR2 is SYDVKM. Trimming removed 1 base at V and 2 bases at J, with 11 bases between. The CDR3 is 16 amino acids. The DNA for the CDR3 is TGTGCCAGCAGTTTATTTCCGGGTACCAACACCGGGGAGCTGTTTTTT. It yields the protein CASSLFPGTNTGELFF.

A few counts support this clonotype. This may be a read error, as it is one base from a much larger clone. The genes are TRBV6-5 and TRBJ1-1; no definite D call. The CDR3 covers 14 residues. V was cut by 7 bases and J by 1 base, with 13 bases left in between. Germline CDR1 MNHEY, CDR2 SVGAGI. CDR3 sequence reads: CASKTPGRNTEAFF. The CDR3 DNA reads TGTGCCAGCAAAACACCCGGCAGGAACACTGAAGCTTTCTTT.

This clonotype was counted a few times. The chain has TRBV10-3 and TRBJ2-5; no clear D. The CDR3 has 17 amino acids. V was cut by 2 bases and J by 4 bases, with 20 bases left in between. The germline V gene has CDR1 ENHRY and CDR2 SYGVKD. Written as DNA, the CDR3 is TGTGCCATCAGTGAGATGTTAGCAGGCGCGGCAAGAGAGACCCAGTACTTC. Amino acid sequence: CAISEMLAGAARETQYF.

In this sample, this clonotype turned up many times. The rearrangement joins TRBV6-5 to TRBJ1-2, with D possibly matching TRBD1 (6 bases). The CDR3 runs to 16 residues. Germline V gene sequence: CDR1 MNHEY, CDR2 SVGAGI. V dropped 6 bases and J dropped 4 bases, with 21 bases sitting between them. The DNA of the CDR3 is TGTGCCAGCAGCTTAAGCCCCCGGGACACCACCTATGGCTACACCTTC. Translated: CASSLSPRDTTYGYTF.

Remarks on this clonotype: With a much larger clone just one base away, this may be a read error. CDR3 in amino acids: CSVEDTGKSYEQHF. CDR3 nucleotides: TGCAGCGTTGAAGATACAGGGAAGTCCTACGAGCAGCACTTC. This chain uses TRBV29-1 with TRBJ2-7; possible D gene TRBD1, 6 bases. Germline V gives CDR1 SQVTM, CDR2 ANQGSEA. The CDR3 runs 14 residues.

With regard to this clonotype: This could be a read error, since a much larger clone is one nucleotide away. The chain carries TRBV24-1 and TRBJ1-2; D gene unclear. Trimming removed 6 bases at V and 7 bases at J, with 26 bases between. Germline V gives CDR1 KGHDR, CDR2 SFDVKD. The CDR3 is 17 amino acids. In DNA, the CDR3 is TGTGCCACCAGTCAGGTGATTAGTACCAGAAAGACCTGTGGCTACACCTTC. Translating it yields CATSQVISTRKTCGYTF.

A few counts support this clonotype. The V call is TRBV14, the J call TRBJ1-1, with D unresolved. Looked up from germline, CDR1 is SGHDN and CDR2 is FVKESK. CDR3 size: 15 residues. V gave up 0 bases and J gave up 1 base, with 9 bases separating them. The CDR3 sequence is CASSQDRGANTEAFF. For the CDR3, the DNA is TGTGCCAGCAGCCAAGATCGGGGAGCGAACACTGAAGCTTTCTTT. The full variable domain, rest sourced from reference TRBV14 and TRBJ1-1, is EAGVTQFPSHSVIEKGQTVTLRCDPISGHDNLYWYRRVMGKEIKFLLHFVKESKQDESGMPNNRFLAERTGGTYSTLKVQPAELEDSGVYFCASSQDRGANTEAFFGQGTRLTVV.

This clonotype has ten or more counts. The CDR3 nucleotides are TGTGCCAGCAGCTTGGGGACTAGTCTGTACGAGCAGTACTTC. Protein sequence: CASSLGTSLYEQYF. The V call is TRBV7-8, the J call TRBJ2-7; TRBD2 matches at 8 bases. The CDR3 consists of 14 residues. V gave up 3 bases and J gave up 4 bases; unmatched junction bases: 5. CDR1 and CDR2 from the germline V gene are SGHVS and FQNEAQ.

Details on this clonotype: This could be a read error, since a much larger clone is one nucleotide away. The J gene is TRBJ1-2, the V gene TRBV11-2; TRBD1 might be the D (5 bases). The CDR3 contains 17 residues. Germline CDR1 reads SGHAT; CDR2 reads FQNNGV. Trimming removed 5 bases from V and 4 bases from J, with 23 bases in between. CDR3 nucleotides: TGTGCCAGCAGCACGGACCAAACAGGCAGAAAGACCTATGGCTACACCTTC. As protein: CASSTDQTGRKTYGYTF.

This clonotype has a single count. This may be a read error, as it is one base from a much larger clone. Given the absence of the conserved phenylalanine or tryptophan at the CDR3 end, a read error is likely. V gene TRBV15 combines with J gene TRBJ1-2; D is unresolved. Looked up from germline, CDR1 is LNHNV and CDR2 is YYDKDF (reference sequence). V lost 5 bases, J lost 4 bases, and 23 bases lay in between. The CDR3 is made up of 17 amino acids. CDR3 in amino acids: CATSRSRRCGKTYGYTL. CDR3 DNA sequence: TGTGCCACCAGCCGTTCGAGAAGGTGTGGAAAGACCTATGGCTACACCCTC.

This clonotype was detected ten times or more. The J gene is TRBJ1-2, the V gene TRBV6-8, with D unclear. The CDR3 is 17 amino acids. CDR1 is MNHGY and CDR2 is SAAAGT in the germline V gene. Trimming stripped 5 bases from V and 4 bases from J, with 23 bases between. CDR3 protein: CASSHTLRSRKTYGYTF. Written as DNA, the CDR3 is TGTGCCAGCAGTCATACCCTACGCTCTAGAAAGACCTATGGCTACACCTTC.

This clonotype was detected many times. J is TRBJ2-5 and V is TRBV21-1. TRBV21-1 is a pseudogene locus. CDR3 length equals 14 residues. CDR3 sequence (DNA): TGTGCCAGCAGCAAAGTAAAGTGCCAAGAGACCCAGTACTTC. It translates to CASSKVKCQETQYF.

A remark on this clonotype: This may be a read error: a much more frequent sequence differs by one nucleotide. The chain joins TRBV25-1 to TRBJ2-3; D is ambiguous. The CDR3 sequence is 13 residues long. V lost 11 bases to trimming and J lost 3 bases, with 15 bases between them. Germline loops: CDR1 MGHDK, CDR2 SYGVNS. The CDR3 sequence is CASETGATDTQYF. DNA for the CDR3: TGTGCCTCCGAGACTGGCGCGACAGATACGCAGTATTTT.

This chain joins TRBV6-5 and TRBJ2-3; no definite D call. The CDR3 sequence is 16 residues long. Germline V gene sequence: CDR1 MNHEY, CDR2 SVGAGI. V lost 0 bases and J 2 bases, leaving 12 bases between the germline ends. The CDR3 here is CASSYSGRQYTDTQYF. CDR3 sequence (DNA): TGTGCCAGCAGTTACTCGGGTAGGCAGTACACAGATACGCAGTATTTT.

Remarks on this clonotype: Since a much larger clone is just one base distant, this may be a read error. This CDR3 reads CASRQARSEKLFF. CDR3 in DNA: TGCGCCAGCAGACAGGCCCGGAGTGAAAAACTGTTTTTT. The J gene is TRBJ1-4, the V gene TRBV4-1; D is perhaps TRBD1 (5 bases). Per the germline V gene, CDR1 is MGHRA and CDR2 is YSYEKL. V dropped 6 bases and J dropped 7 bases, with 12 bases sitting between them. This CDR3 contains 13 residues.

As to this clonotype: A read error may explain this, as a much larger clone is one base away. V usage is TRBV27 and J usage is TRBJ2-5, with 10 nucleotides matching TRBD1. Looked up from germline, CDR1 is MNHEY and CDR2 is SMNVEV (reference sequence). The CDR3 has 16 residues. The CDR3 protein is CASSLSPGTGEEAQYF. CDR3 nucleotides: TGTGCCAGCAGTTTAAGTCCCGGGACAGGGGAAGAGGCCCAGTACTTC.

A remark on this clonotype: A much larger clone lies a single base off, so this may be a read error. The CDR3 sequence is CVSSGQARELNEQYF. The CDR3 bases are TGTGTCAGCAGTGGACAGGCGCGGGAGTTAAACGAGCAGTACTTC. This chain links TRBV2 with TRBJ2-7; D is tentatively TRBD1 or TRBD2 (7 bases each). The germline gives CDR1 SNHLY, CDR2 FYNNEI. The CDR3 covers 15 residues. The full variable domain, rest sourced from reference TRBV2 and TRBJ2-7, is EPEVTQTPSHQVTQMGQEVILRCVPISNHLYFYWYRQILGQKVEFLVSFYNNEISEKSEIFDDQFSVERPDGSNFTLKIRSTKLEDSAMYFCVSSGQARELNEQYFGPGTRLTVT.

Worth noting for this clonotype: A much more abundant neighbour one base away suggests this may be a read error. V is TRBV10-1 and J is TRBJ2-1; D may be TRBD2 (6 bases). The germline CDR1 and CDR2 sequences are WNHNN and SYGVQD (reference sequence). The CDR3 runs to 14 residues. The CDR3 sequence is CVSSESGSGDEQFF. The CDR3 DNA reads as TGCGTCAGCAGTGAGTCTGGTAGCGGTGATGAGCAGTTCTTC.

Of note for this clonotype: This may stem from a read error, because a much larger clone lies one nucleotide away. V gene TRBV28 combines with J gene TRBJ1-1, with 7 bases fitting TRBD1. J lost 0 bases, V lost 4 bases, and 5 bases had no gene match. Per the germline V gene, CDR1 is MDHEN and CDR2 is SYDVKM. The CDR3 contains 15 residues. The CDR3 loop reads CASSSPTGLNTEAFF. The DNA of the CDR3 is TGTGCCAGCAGTTCACCGACAGGGTTGAACACTGAAGCTTTCTTT.

This clonotype was observed many times. This sequence joins TRBV5-1 and TRBJ1-1; 7 nucleotides line up with TRBD1. V trimming: 7 bases; J trimming: 2 bases; junction bases outside the gene matches: 8. CDR1 is SGHRS and CDR2 is YFSETQ in the germline V gene. This CDR3 is 14 amino acids long. CDR3 bases: TGCGCCAGCCATAGCGGACAGGAAAACACTGAAGCTTTCTTT. Protein product: CASHSGQENTEAFF. The full variable domain, with the rest looked up from reference TRBV5-1 and TRBJ1-1, is KAGVTQTPRYLIKTRGQQVTLSCSPISGHRSVSWYQQTPGQGLQFLFEYFSETQRNKGNFPGRFSGRQFSNSRSEMNVSTLELGDSALYLCASHSGQENTEAFFGQGTRLTVV.

Note on this clonotype: This may arise from a read error, as a much more abundant clone is one base away. In nucleotides, the CDR3 is TGCAGTGCTATCCCCCATGGGGCCACGAACACTGACGCTTTCTTT. The encoded protein is CSAIPHGATNTDAFF. The chain couples TRBV20-1 to TRBJ1-1, with D perhaps matching TRBD1 (5 bases). The CDR3 extends over 15 amino acids. Germline CDR1 DFQATT, CDR2 SNEGSKA (reference sequence).